This TCR beta chain was documented in a study of PD-1 blockade in classical Hodgkin lymphoma. Overall study findings and caveats: Those patients who began receiving nivolumab less than 1 year after ASCT had lower diversity, and they were excluded. CD4+ TCR diversity, unlike CD8+, climbed significantly by C4D1. It was among complete responders that baseline diversity resembled that of newly diagnosed patients.

Exposure to brentuximab vedotin varied, and each patient had relapsed following autologous stem cell transplantation. CDR1 KGHSH and CDR2 LQKENI come from the germline V gene. The CDR3 has 16 residues. The V and J ends lost 2 bases and 2 bases respectively, with 14 bases between them. The data were produced by immunoSEQ multiplex PCR, yet TCRdb's version contains in-frame clones alone and is incomplete. This table has roughly 140,000 clones, approximately 81% appearing once. Concerning this clone: Its cognate antigen is unknown.

The receptor was isolated from a human donor with classical Hodgkin lymphoma. V is TRBV18 and J is TRBJ2-3; D perhaps matches TRBD2 (5 bases). The sample was peripheral blood mononuclear cells (PBMCs), taken before the second cycle of nivolumab. The CDR3 protein is CASSPITGSVTDTQYF. CDR3 coding DNA: TGTGCCAGCTCACCAATCACCGGTAGCGTCACAGATACGCAGTATTTT.